The TCR beta chain described here comes from a study of T cell repertoires in cytomegalovirus infection (dated by TCRdb to between 2017 and 2020). Regarding the research as a whole: The peptide stimulations were aimed at well-studied HLA-B-restricted epitopes as well as recently identified HLA-C-restricted CMV epitopes, whose presentation resists viral immunomodulation. Donor HLA type was relevant to the analysis, as public TCR beta signatures indicated carriage of CMV infection together with the matching HLA type.

Read against the paper, the sample's treatment or condition label means: in vitro stimulation with specific CMV peptide epitopes to enrich CMV-specific T cells. The paper's findings and limits, for the study overall: In the ex vivo response, HLA-C-restricted CMV-specific TCR beta clonotypes were dominant, and in two of eight donors the single most frequent clonotype came from this HLA-C-restricted group. Carriers of CMV infection plus the relevant HLA type were discriminated by the cumulative frequency of public TCR beta family members in the study cohort and in an independent 352-donor cohort.

On this clonotype itself: What antigen it recognizes has not been identified. The input lacks base qualities; no much larger clone sits a single base away.

Data came from an Illumina HiSeq 1500. TCRdb applied fastp at Q25 and MiXCR to the public reads, then kept only in-frame beta chains. Each entry is one CDR3 protein sequence, shown with its most common DNA and genes. For this sample the table gives around 310,000 distinct CDR3 sequences, of which 25% to 30% were detected only once. 20% of the sample is in the top ten clones. This receptor was taken from a human donor in good health (CMV status not recorded). Some clones in this sample may be carry-over from other donors' samples. The sequenced sample was cultured PBMCs, obtained from culture after CMV antigen stimulation.

The sequenced DNA is TGCGCCAGCAGCCCCTACCCCGGGACGGCGAGCTCTGGAAACACCATATATTTT. Its protein is CASSPYPGTASSGNTIYF. The chain uses TRBV5-1 and TRBJ1-3, with TRBD1 as a weak D call on 5 bases. CDR1 SGHRS and CDR2 YFSETQ were looked up in the germline V gene. The V and J ends are trimmed by 4 bases and 0 bases, leaving 20 bases between them. The CDR3, cysteine through phenylalanine, is 18 amino acids long. Only CDR3 DNA remains: 54 bases, in frame from the first base.